This is a list of T cell receptor beta chains from one sample in a study of T cell clonotyping in hematopoietic cell transplantation. TCRdb's table, derived via immunoSEQ multiplex PCR, lists solely in-frame clones and lacks some. Of roughly 27,000 clones in the sample, about 94% are singletons; the top ten hold approximately 1.3%. The sequenced sample consisted of peripheral blood mononuclear cells. These receptors were collected from a man in his fifties in good health. Some clones in this sample may be carry-over from other donors' samples. Each CDR3 is given with its conserved first and last residue. Each record gives: V gene, D gene, J gene, clone size, CDR3 length, CDR3 protein, CDR3 DNA. A D gene is named only where the DNA matches it firmly. A row's size may be missing; if present it is once, few, many or a size class.

V: TRBV5-1
D: TRBD1
J: TRBJ2-2
size: NA
length: 16
CDR3: CASSLTDRGLTGELFF
DNA: TGCGCCAGCTCTCTCACGGACAGGGGACTCACCGGGGAGCTGTTTTTT

V: TRBV7-9
D: TRBD1
J: TRBJ1-2
size: NA
length: 13
CDR3: CASSFTQGEGYTF
DNA: TGTGCCAGCAGCTTCACTCAGGGGGAAGGCTACACCTTC

V: TRBV10-2
D: TRBD1
J: TRBJ1-2
size: NA
length: 12
CDR3: CASRGQAGGYTF
DNA: TGCGCCAGCAGAGGACAGGCGGGTGGCTACACCTTC

V: TRBV19
D: NA
J: TRBJ2-5
size: NA
length: 16
CDR3: CASSIGGRGRGETQYF
DNA: TGTGCCAGTAGTATCGGCGGAAGGGGGAGGGGGGAGACCCAGTACTTC

V: TRBV6-1
D: NA
J: TRBJ2-1
size: NA
length: 14
CDR3: CASSEILPRDEQFF
DNA: TGTGCCAGCAGTGAAATCCTCCCGCGCGATGAGCAGTTCTTC

V: TRBV5-4
D: NA
J: TRBJ2-5
size: NA
length: 14
CDR3: CATGWQRGAETQYF
DNA: TGTGCCACAGGTTGGCAGAGAGGTGCAGAGACCCAGTACTTC

V: TRBV30
D: NA
J: TRBJ1-2
size: NA
length: 12
CDR3: CAQSRVTSGYTF
DNA: TGTGCCCAATCCAGGGTTACATCCGGCTACACCTTC

V: TRBV7-8
D: NA
J: TRBJ1-5
size: once
length: 14
CDR3: CASSGTGGNQPQHF
DNA: TGTGCCAGCAGCGGGACTGGGGGCAATCAGCCCCAGCATTTT

V: TRBV9
D: NA
J: TRBJ1-3
size: NA
length: 15
CDR3: CASSVPRTSGNTIYF
DNA: TGTGCCAGCAGCGTCCCTCGTACGTCTGGAAACACCATATATTTT

V: TRBV5-6
D: TRBD2
J: TRBJ2-5
size: few
length: 16
CDR3: CASSPPSGGFQETQYF
DNA: TGTGCCAGCAGCCCGCCTAGCGGGGGTTTTCAAGAGACCCAGTACTTC

V: TRBV5-4
D: NA
J: TRBJ1-2
size: NA
length: 14
CDR3: CASRRARPSEGYTF
DNA: TGTGCCAGCAGACGGGCCAGGCCATCGGAGGGCTACACCTTC

V: TRBV6-6
D: TRBD2
J: TRBJ2-1
size: NA
length: 15
CDR3: CASSYSGTTAHEQFF
DNA: TGTGCCAGCAGTTACTCCGGGACTACCGCCCATGAGCAGTTCTTC

V: TRBV11-2
D: NA
J: TRBJ2-1
size: NA
length: 13
CDR3: CASSFSTSGEQFF
DNA: TGTGCCAGCAGCTTTAGCACAAGTGGTGAGCAGTTCTTC

V: TRBV19
D: NA
J: TRBJ1-2
size: NA
length: 15
CDR3: CASSVVTGEGYGYTF
DNA: TGTGCCAGTAGTGTCGTTACAGGAGAGGGGTATGGCTACACCTTC

V: TRBV7-9
D: NA
J: TRBJ2-5
size: NA
length: 14
CDR3: CASSPVITQETQYF
DNA: TGTGCCAGCAGCCCGGTGATTACACAAGAGACCCAGTACTTC

V: TRBV6-1
D: TRBD1
J: TRBJ1-2
size: NA
length: 14
CDR3: CASTRFGTGRGYTF
DNA: TGTGCCAGCACCCGATTCGGGACAGGGAGAGGCTACACCTTC

V: TRBV5-1
D: TRBD1
J: TRBJ1-5
size: NA
length: 14
CDR3: CASSRGTGGQPQHF
DNA: TGCGCCAGCAGCCGGGGGACAGGGGGACAGCCCCAGCATTTT

V: TRBV4-3
D: TRBD1
J: TRBJ1-2
size: NA
length: 18
CDR3: CASSQEPQGAFANYGYTF
DNA: TGCGCCAGCAGCCAAGAACCCCAGGGGGCGTTTGCTAACTATGGCTACACCTTC

V: TRBV11-3
D: NA
J: TRBJ1-1
size: NA
length: 13
CDR3: CASSLDRNTEAFF
DNA: TGTGCCAGCAGCTTAGACCGGAACACTGAAGCTTTCTTT

V: TRBV11-2
D: NA
J: TRBJ2-5
size: NA
length: 14
CDR3: CASSRGQLQETQYF
DNA: TGTGCCAGCAGTCGTGGACAACTTCAAGAGACCCAGTACTTC

V: TRBV5-1
D: NA
J: TRBJ2-2
size: NA
length: 14
CDR3: CASSPDPAGGELFF
DNA: TGCGCCAGCAGCCCCGACCCAGCTGGCGGGGAGCTGTTTTTT

V: TRBV5-1
D: TRBD2
J: TRBJ2-3
size: NA
length: 19
CDR3: CASSLKGDRGGRGTDTQYF
DNA: TGCGCCAGCAGCTTGAAGGGGGACCGGGGGGGCCGGGGCACAGATACGCAGTATTTT

V: TRBV6-5
D: NA
J: TRBJ1-3
size: NA
length: 14
CDR3: CASSPIRIGNTIYF
DNA: TGTGCCAGCAGCCCCATCAGGATTGGAAACACCATATATTTT

V: TRBV20-1
D: NA
J: TRBJ2-7
size: NA
length: 10
CDR3: CSAVSYEQYF
DNA: TGCAGTGCCGTCTCCTACGAGCAGTACTTC

V: TRBV7-2
D: NA
J: TRBJ2-7
size: NA
length: 13
CDR3: CASSLGPWEEQYF
DNA: TGTGCCAGCAGCTTAGGCCCCTGGGAGGAGCAGTACTTC

V: TRBV6-5
D: TRBD2
J: TRBJ2-3
size: NA
length: 15
CDR3: CASRRAGGYTDTQYF
DNA: TGTGCCAGCAGGCGAGCGGGGGGATACACAGATACGCAGTATTTT

V: TRBV28
D: NA
J: TRBJ1-2
size: NA
length: 16
CDR3: CASSFPLRAKMRGYTF
DNA: TGTGCCAGCAGTTTCCCCCTCCGGGCCAAAATGCGCGGCTACACCTTC

V: TRBV6-5
D: NA
J: TRBJ1-5
size: NA
length: 13
CDR3: CASRRDSNQPQHF
DNA: TGTGCCAGCAGGAGGGATAGCAATCAGCCCCAGCATTTT

V: TRBV14
D: TRBD1
J: TRBJ1-2
size: large
length: 13
CDR3: CASSQGQNYGYTF
DNA: TGTGCCAGCAGCCAGGGACAGAACTATGGCTACACCTTC

V: TRBV19
D: NA
J: TRBJ1-5
size: NA
length: 17
CDR3: CASSIERGGNSNQPQHF
DNA: TGTGCCAGTAGTATAGAAAGGGGAGGGAATAGCAATCAGCCCCAGCATTTT

V: TRBV28
D: NA
J: TRBJ1-5
size: NA
length: 15
CDR3: CASSSAGAGDQPQHF
DNA: TGTGCCAGCAGCTCAGCTGGTGCGGGGGACCAGCCCCAGCATTTT

V: TRBV5-1
D: TRBD2
J: TRBJ2-5
size: NA
length: 14
CDR3: CASSFLAGDETQYF
DNA: TGCGCCAGCAGCTTTCTAGCGGGGGACGAGACCCAGTACTTC

V: TRBV7-9
D: NA
J: TRBJ2-1
size: NA
length: 14
CDR3: CASSLAGTYNEQFF
DNA: TGTGCCAGCAGCTTGGCGGGAACTTACAATGAGCAGTTCTTC

V: TRBV5-1
D: NA
J: TRBJ2-1
size: NA
length: 14
CDR3: CASSPEGAYNEQFF
DNA: TGCGCCAGCAGCCCGGAGGGAGCATACAATGAGCAGTTCTTC

V: TRBV5-1
D: NA
J: TRBJ2-5
size: NA
length: 13
CDR3: CASSPGLGETQYF
DNA: TGCGCCAGCAGCCCGGGACTGGGGGAGACCCAGTACTTC

V: TRBV5-1
D: TRBD2
J: TRBJ2-5
size: NA
length: 17
CDR3: CASSLGLAGGQWETQYF
DNA: TGCGCCAGCAGCTTGGGCCTAGCGGGGGGCCAATGGGAGACCCAGTACTTC

V: TRBV5-6
D: TRBD1
J: TRBJ1-4
size: NA
length: 15
CDR3: CASSLVRQGSEKLFF
DNA: TGTGCCAGCAGCTTGGTCAGACAGGGGAGTGAAAAACTGTTTTTT

V: TRBV2
D: TRBD1
J: TRBJ1-5
size: NA
length: 14
CDR3: CASNDGTGDQPQHF
DNA: TGTGCCAGCAACGATGGGACAGGCGATCAGCCCCAGCATTTT

V: TRBV10-2
D: NA
J: TRBJ1-2
size: NA
length: 14
CDR3: CASTERERNYGYTF
DNA: TGCGCCAGCACAGAACGGGAGAGAAACTATGGCTACACCTTC

V: TRBV5-8
D: NA
J: TRBJ1-2
size: NA
length: 15
CDR3: CASSLGQQPNYGYTF
DNA: TGTGCCAGCAGCTTGGGACAGCAGCCTAACTATGGCTACACCTTC

V: TRBV30
D: TRBD1
J: TRBJ2-1
size: NA
length: 15
CDR3: CAWTPGQGFYNEQFF
DNA: TGTGCCTGGACACCAGGACAGGGGTTCTACAATGAGCAGTTCTTC

V: TRBV7-2
D: TRBD1
J: TRBJ2-5
size: once
length: 14
CDR3: CASSPEGGKETQYF
DNA: TGTGCCAGCAGCCCCGAAGGGGGCAAAGAGACCCAGTACTTC

V: TRBV19
D: TRBD1
J: TRBJ1-2
size: few
length: 14
CDR3: CASATGQGAYGYTF
DNA: TGTGCCAGTGCCACGGGACAGGGGGCCTATGGCTACACCTTC

V: TRBV25-1
D: TRBD1
J: TRBJ2-5
size: once
length: 15
CDR3: CASSEGTGPQETQYF
DNA: TGTGCCAGCAGTGAAGGGACAGGGCCCCAAGAGACCCAGTACTTC